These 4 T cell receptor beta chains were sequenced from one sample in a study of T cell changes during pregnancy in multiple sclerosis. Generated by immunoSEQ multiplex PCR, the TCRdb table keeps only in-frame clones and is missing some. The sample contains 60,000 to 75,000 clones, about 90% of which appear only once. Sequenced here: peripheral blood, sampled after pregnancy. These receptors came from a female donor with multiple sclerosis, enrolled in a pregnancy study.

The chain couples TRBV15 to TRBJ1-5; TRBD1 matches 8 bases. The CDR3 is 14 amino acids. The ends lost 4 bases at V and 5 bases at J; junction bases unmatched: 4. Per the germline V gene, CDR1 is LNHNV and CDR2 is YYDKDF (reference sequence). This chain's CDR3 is CATSTTGEYQPQHF. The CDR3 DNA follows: TGTGCCACCAGCACGACAGGGGAGTATCAGCCCCAGCATTTT.

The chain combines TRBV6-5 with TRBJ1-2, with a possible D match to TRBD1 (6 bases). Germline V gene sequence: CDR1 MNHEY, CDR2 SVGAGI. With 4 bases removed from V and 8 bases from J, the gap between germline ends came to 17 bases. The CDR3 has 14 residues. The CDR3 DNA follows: TGTGCCAGCAGTTCCCGGGACACCAGGATGGGCTACACCTTC. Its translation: CASSSRDTRMGYTF.

CDR3 nucleotide sequence: TGTGCCAGTAGGGAAGTTAGCGGGAGGAGGGGCAATGAGCAGTTCTTC. Translation: CASREVSGRRGNEQFF. The rearrangement joins TRBV19 to TRBJ2-1, with 10 bases fitting TRBD2. The germline CDR1 and CDR2 sequences are LNHDA and SQIVND (reference sequence). The CDR3 is 16 amino acids. The trim removed 6 bases at V and 6 bases at J, leaving 11 bases unmatched.

Written as DNA, the CDR3 is TGCGCCAGCAGCCCCCAGGGCTACGAGCAGTACTTC. Translated: CASSPQGYEQYF. The chain uses TRBV4-1 and TRBJ2-7; a weak D match, TRBD1 (5 bases). The length of the CDR3 is 12 residues. CDR1 is MGHRA and CDR2 is YSYEKL in the germline V gene. The ends were cut back, 4 bases at V and 3 bases at J, with 7 bases in the middle.